This TCR beta chain was found in a study of shared clonotypes between healthy human individuals. This clone was seen many times. TCRdb keeps only in-frame clones here, not all; method: immunoSEQ multiplex PCR. The table has roughly 110,000 clones, around two thirds seen once; the top ten hold around 24%. Trimming pared 2 bases from V and 7 bases from J, leaving 17 bases between. The CDR3 length is 15 residues. Germline V gene lookup returns CDR1 MNHNY and CDR2 SVGAGI (reference sequence). CD45RO+ cells joined CCR7-negative CD45RA+ TemRA cells to form CD8 memory. Input material: memory CD8+ T cells sorted from blood. Regarding subset: CD45RO+ cells pooled with CCR7-negative TemRA cells. The TCR sequence derives from a woman aged 30 to 39 in good health. The chain joins TRBV6-6 to TRBJ2-5; D may be TRBD2 (5 bases). The CDR3 sequence: CASSYTDPRVGTQYF. The CDR3 coding sequence is TGTGCCAGCAGTTACACGGACCCGAGGGTAGGGACCCAGTACTTC.